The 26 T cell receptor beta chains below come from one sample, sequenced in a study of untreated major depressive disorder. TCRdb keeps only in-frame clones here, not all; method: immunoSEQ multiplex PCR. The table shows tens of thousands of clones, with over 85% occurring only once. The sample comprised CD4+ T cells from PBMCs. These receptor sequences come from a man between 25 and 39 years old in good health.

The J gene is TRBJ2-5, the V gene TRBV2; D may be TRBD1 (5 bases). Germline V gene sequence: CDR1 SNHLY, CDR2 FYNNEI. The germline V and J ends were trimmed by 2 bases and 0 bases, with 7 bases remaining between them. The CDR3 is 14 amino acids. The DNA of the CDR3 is TGTGCCAGCAGTGAACAGGGTTACCAAGAGACCCAGTACTTC. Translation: CASSEQGYQETQYF.

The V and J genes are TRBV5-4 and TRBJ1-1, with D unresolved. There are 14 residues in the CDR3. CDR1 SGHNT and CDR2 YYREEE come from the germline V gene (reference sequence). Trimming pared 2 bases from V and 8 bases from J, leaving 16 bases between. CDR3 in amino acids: CASSFNVWEEEAFF. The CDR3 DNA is TGTGCCAGCAGCTTCAATGTCTGGGAAGAGGAAGCTTTCTTT.

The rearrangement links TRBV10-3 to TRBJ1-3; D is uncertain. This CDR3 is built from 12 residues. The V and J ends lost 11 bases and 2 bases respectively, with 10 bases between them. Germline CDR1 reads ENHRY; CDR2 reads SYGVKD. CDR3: CAGKAAGNTIYF. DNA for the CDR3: TGTGCCGGCAAGGCAGCTGGAAACACCATATATTTT.

The CDR3 region is CASSVGDTQYF. Written as DNA, the CDR3 is TGTGCCAGCAGTGTAGGCGATACGCAGTATTTT. This chain links TRBV2 with TRBJ2-3, with D hard to call. CDR1 is SNHLY and CDR2 is FYNNEI in the germline V gene. CDR3 length: 11 amino acids. V was trimmed by 4 bases and J by 6 bases, leaving 5 bases between them. Filled out from reference TRBV2 and TRBJ2-3, the complete variable domain reads EPEVTQTPSHQVTQMGQEVILRCVPISNHLYFYWYRQILGQKVEFLVSFYNNEISEKSEIFDDQFSVERPDGSNFTLKIRSTKLEDSAMYFCASSVGDTQYFGPGTRLTVL.

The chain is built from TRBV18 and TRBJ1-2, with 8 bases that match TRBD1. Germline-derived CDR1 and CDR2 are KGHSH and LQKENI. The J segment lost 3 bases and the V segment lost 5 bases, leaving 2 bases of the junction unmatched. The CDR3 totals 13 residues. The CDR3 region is CASSSDRDYGYTF. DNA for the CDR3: TGTGCCAGCTCATCGGACAGGGACTATGGCTACACCTTC.

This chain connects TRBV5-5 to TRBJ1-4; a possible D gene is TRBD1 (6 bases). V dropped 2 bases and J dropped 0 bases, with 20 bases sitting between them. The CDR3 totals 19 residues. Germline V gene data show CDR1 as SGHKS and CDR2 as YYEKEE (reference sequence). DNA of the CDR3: TGTGCCAGCAGCTTTGGTCTTGGACAGCGAAGGGCAACTAATGAAAAACTGTTTTTT. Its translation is CASSFGLGQRRATNEKLFF.

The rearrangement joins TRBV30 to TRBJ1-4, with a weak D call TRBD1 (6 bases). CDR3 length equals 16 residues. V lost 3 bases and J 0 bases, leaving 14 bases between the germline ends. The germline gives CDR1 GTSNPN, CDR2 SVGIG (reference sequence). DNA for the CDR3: TGTGCCTGGAGAACAGGGTTAATTGCAACTAATGAAAAACTGTTTTTT. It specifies CAWRTGLIATNEKLFF.

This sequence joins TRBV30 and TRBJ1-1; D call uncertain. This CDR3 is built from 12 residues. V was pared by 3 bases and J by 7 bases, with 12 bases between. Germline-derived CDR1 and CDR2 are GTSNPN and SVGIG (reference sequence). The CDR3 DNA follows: TGTGCCTGGAGGCCCCCCCCCTTTGAAGCTTTCTTT. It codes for CAWRPPPFEAFF.

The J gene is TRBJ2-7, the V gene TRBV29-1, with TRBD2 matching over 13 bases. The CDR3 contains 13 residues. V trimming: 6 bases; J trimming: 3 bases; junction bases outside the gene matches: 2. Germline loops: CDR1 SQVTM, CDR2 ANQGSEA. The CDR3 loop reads CSVRTSGSYEQYF. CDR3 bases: TGCAGCGTCAGGACTAGCGGGAGCTACGAGCAGTACTTC.

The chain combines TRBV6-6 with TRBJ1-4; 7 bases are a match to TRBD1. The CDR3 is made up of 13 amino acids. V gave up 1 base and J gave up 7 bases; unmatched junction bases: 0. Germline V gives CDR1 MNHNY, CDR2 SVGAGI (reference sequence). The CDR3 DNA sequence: TGTGCCAGCAGTTACTACAGGGGTGAAAAACTGTTTTTT. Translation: CASSYYRGEKLFF.

For the CDR3, the DNA is TGTGCCAGCAGTGAATCGGGGGCGGGGGCGTTGAACTATGGCTACACCTTC. Translated: CASSESGAGALNYGYTF. The chain recombines TRBV25-1 with TRBJ1-2, with D maybe TRBD1 (6 bases). The CDR3 spans 17 residues. V was pared by 1 base and J by 2 bases, with 17 bases between. Germline V gene lookup returns CDR1 MGHDK and CDR2 SYGVNS.

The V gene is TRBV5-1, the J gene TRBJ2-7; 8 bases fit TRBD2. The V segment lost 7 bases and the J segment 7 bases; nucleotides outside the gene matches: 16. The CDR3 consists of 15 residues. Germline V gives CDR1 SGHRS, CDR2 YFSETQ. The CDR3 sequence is CASAIGTGGPGEQYF. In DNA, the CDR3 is TGCGCCAGCGCGATCGGGACGGGAGGGCCCGGGGAGCAGTACTTC.

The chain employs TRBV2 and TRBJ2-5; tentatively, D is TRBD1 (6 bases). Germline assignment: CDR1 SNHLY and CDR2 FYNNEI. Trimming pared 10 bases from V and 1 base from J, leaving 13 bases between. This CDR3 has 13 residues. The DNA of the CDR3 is TGTGCCAAGATGGGGGCCCGCCAAGAGACCCAGTACTTC. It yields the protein CAKMGARQETQYF.

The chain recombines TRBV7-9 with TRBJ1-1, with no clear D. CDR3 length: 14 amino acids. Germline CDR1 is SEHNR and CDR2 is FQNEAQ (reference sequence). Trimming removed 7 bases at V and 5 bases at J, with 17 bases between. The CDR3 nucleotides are TGTGCCAGCACCCCCGGACGGGTGGGGACTGAAGCTTTCTTT. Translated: CASTPGRVGTEAFF.

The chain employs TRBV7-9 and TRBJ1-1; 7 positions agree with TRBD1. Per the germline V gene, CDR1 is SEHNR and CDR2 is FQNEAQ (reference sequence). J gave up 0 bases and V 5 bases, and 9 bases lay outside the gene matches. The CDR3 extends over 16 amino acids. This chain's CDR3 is CASSHTRTGMNTEAFF. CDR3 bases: TGTGCCAGCAGCCATACACGGACAGGCATGAACACTGAAGCTTTCTTT.

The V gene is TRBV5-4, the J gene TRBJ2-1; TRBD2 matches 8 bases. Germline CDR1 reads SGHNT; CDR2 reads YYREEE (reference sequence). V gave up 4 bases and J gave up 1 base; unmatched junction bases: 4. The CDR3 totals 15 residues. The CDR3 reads CASSRSGGSYNEQFF. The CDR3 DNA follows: TGTGCCAGCAGCCGGAGCGGGGGATCCTACAATGAGCAGTTCTTC.

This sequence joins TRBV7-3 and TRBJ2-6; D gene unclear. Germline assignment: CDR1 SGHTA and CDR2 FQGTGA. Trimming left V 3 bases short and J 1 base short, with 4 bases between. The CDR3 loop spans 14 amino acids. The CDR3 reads CASSFRSGANVLTF. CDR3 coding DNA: TGTGCCAGCAGCTTTCGGTCTGGGGCCAACGTCCTGACTTTC.

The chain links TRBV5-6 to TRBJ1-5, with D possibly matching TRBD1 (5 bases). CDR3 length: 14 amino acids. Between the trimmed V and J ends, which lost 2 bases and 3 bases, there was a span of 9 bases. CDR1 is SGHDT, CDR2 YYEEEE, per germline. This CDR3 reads CASSFSGSNQPQHF. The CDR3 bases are TGTGCCAGCAGCTTTTCAGGGTCCAATCAGCCCCAGCATTTT.

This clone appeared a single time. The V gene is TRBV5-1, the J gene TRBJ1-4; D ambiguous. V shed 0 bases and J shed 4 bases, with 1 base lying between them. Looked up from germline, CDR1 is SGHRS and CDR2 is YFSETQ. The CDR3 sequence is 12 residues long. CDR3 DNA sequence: TGCGCCAGCAGCTTGGGTAATGAAAAACTGTTTTTT. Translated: CASSLGNEKLFF.

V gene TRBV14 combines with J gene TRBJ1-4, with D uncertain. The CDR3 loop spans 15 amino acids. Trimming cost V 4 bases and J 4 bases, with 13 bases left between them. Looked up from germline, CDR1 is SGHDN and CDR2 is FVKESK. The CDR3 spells CASSRLYTVNEKLFF. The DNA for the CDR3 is TGTGCCAGCAGCCGATTGTACACCGTTAATGAAAAACTGTTTTTT.

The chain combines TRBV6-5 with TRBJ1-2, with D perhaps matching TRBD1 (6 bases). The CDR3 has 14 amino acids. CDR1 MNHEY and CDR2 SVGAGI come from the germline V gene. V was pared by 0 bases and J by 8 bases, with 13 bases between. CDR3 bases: TGTGCCAGCAGTTACTCGGGGGGGGGCGGCGGCTACACCTTC. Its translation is CASSYSGGGGGYTF.

This CDR3 is CASSALAARDEQYF. The CDR3 DNA sequence: TGTGCCAGCAGTGCCCTAGCGGCCCGGGACGAGCAGTACTTC. The rearrangement uses TRBV9 and TRBJ2-7; 7 positions match TRBD2. CDR1 and CDR2 (germline): SGDLS, YYNGEE. J was trimmed by 5 bases and V by 5 bases; bases with no gene match: 10. The CDR3 contains 14 residues.

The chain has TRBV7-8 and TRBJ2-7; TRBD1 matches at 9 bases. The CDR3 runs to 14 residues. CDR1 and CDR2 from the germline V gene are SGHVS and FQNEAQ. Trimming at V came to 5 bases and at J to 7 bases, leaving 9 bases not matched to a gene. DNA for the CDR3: TGTGCCAGCAGCAAAGGGGACAGGGCCGATGAGCAGTACTTC. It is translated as CASSKGDRADEQYF.

The CDR3 region has the DNA TGTGCCAGCAGTTCGCCCAATGGAAACACCATATATTTT. This encodes CASSSPNGNTIYF. The rearrangement links TRBV6-5 to TRBJ1-3, with D unclear. The CDR3 contains 13 residues. Germline-derived CDR1 and CDR2 are MNHEY and SVGAGI. V was cut by 4 bases and J by 3 bases, with 7 bases left in between.

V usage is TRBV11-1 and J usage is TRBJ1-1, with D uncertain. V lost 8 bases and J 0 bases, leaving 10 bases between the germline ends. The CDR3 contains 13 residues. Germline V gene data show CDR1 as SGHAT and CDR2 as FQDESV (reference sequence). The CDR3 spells CASGLIMNTEAFF. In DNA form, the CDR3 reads TGTGCCAGCGGACTTATAATGAACACTGAAGCTTTCTTT.

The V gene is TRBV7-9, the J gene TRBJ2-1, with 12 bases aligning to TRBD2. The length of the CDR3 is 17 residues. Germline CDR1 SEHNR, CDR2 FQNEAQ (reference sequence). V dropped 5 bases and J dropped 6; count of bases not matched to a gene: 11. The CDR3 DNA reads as TGTGCCAGCAGCCCGGAAAGGACTAGCGGGAAGTCCAATGAGCAGTTCTTC. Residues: CASSPERTSGKSNEQFF.